This entry is about one TCR beta chain. The antigen is unknown. The data stem from a study of cytomegalovirus exposure and HLA in healthy donors. Background on the study: The early release's HLA-typed donors yielded 70 million to 85 million unique TCRs.

The CDR3 consists of 13 residues. CDR1 and CDR2 from the germline V gene are MNHEY and SVGAGI. The V and J ends lost 8 bases and 0 bases respectively, with 10 bases between them. The PCR ran on 60 Vbeta and 13 Jbeta primers. Only in-frame clones appear in the TCRdb table, and some are missing; sequencing was by immunoSEQ multiplex PCR. The table shows roughly 99,000 clones, with more than 70% occurring only once. Study-wide results and limits: An analysis done earlier found most TCR beta V segments productive about 87% or about 30% of the time. Cytomegalovirus-associated TCR beta chains were listed, numbering 150 to 200.

The chain uses TRBV6-5 and TRBJ1-1; D uncertain. The sample consisted of PBMCs. The receptor comes from a woman in her thirties or forties in good health and CMV-seronegative. The CDR3 DNA is TGTGCCAGCGGCTGGGCGTTGAACACTGAAGCTTTCTTT. Its translation is CASGWALNTEAFF.